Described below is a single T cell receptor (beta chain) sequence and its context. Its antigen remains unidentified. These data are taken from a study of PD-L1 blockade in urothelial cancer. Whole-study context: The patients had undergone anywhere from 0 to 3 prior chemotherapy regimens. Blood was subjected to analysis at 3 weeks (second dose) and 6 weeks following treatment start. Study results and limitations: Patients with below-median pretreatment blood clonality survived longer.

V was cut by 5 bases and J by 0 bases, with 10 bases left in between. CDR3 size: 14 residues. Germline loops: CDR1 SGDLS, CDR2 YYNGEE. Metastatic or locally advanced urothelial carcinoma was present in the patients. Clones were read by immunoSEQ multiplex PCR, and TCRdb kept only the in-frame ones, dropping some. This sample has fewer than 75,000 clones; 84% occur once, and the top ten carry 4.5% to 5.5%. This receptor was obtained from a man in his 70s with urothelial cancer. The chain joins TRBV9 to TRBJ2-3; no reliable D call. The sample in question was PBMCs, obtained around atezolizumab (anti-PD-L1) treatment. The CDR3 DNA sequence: TGTGCCAGCAGTGTGACGACTAGCACAGATACGCAGTATTTT. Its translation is CASSVTTSTDTQYF.